These T cell receptor beta chains were read from a single sample in a study of blood T cells in healthy people across ages. One entry per CDR3 protein, called by TCRdb with MiXCR from the 5' RACE reads. The data contain some 1.4 million distinct CDR3 sequences, 42% of them singletons. The sample taken for sequencing was blood. These receptors all stem from a woman aged 18-29 years in good health. CDR3s include the opening cysteine and the closing phenylalanine or tryptophan. The order of the fields is CDR3 DNA, CDR3 protein, clone size, D gene, J gene, V gene. A D gene is named only where the DNA matches it firmly. Only some rows state a clone size, as once, few, many or a class for expanded clones.

TGCAGCGTGCGGTCAGGGGGGCCGTCCTCCTACGAGCAGTACTTC	CSVRSGGPSSYEQYF	-	-	TRBJ2-7	TRBV29-1
TGCGCCAGCAGCCAATGGGACAGATCCAACACTGAAGCTTTCTTT	CASSQWDRSNTEAFF	few	TRBD1	TRBJ1-1	TRBV5-1
TGTGCCAGCAGTCCTAGCGGGGGGGCCGAAGATACGCAGTATTTT	CASSPSGGAEDTQYF	few	TRBD2	TRBJ2-3	TRBV12-3/TRBV12-4
TGTGCCAGCAGCTTGGGACGGGACCAAGAGACCCAGTACTTC	CASSLGRDQETQYF	many	-	TRBJ2-5	TRBV5-1
TGTGCCAGCAGCTTAGATCGGCTAACCTACGAGCAGTACTTC	CASSLDRLTYEQYF	-	-	TRBJ2-7	TRBV11-2
TGTGCCAGCAGCCCCGCTAGCGGGAGCACCGGGGAGCTGTTTTTT	CASSPASGSTGELFF	few	TRBD2	TRBJ2-2	TRBV4-2
TGTGCCAGCAGTGACATAGCGACAGATACGCAGTATTTT	CASSDIATDTQYF	-	-	TRBJ2-3	TRBV6-6
TGCGCCAGCAGCCCAGCCGGCGGGACTAGGAATGAGCAGTTCTTC	CASSPAGGTRNEQFF	-	TRBD2	TRBJ2-1	TRBV4-1
TGCAGTGCTAGCGGGCGACTAGCGGGAGAGCAGTACTTC	CSASGRLAGEQYF	few	TRBD2	TRBJ2-7	TRBV20-1
TGTGCCAGCCTTAGCGGGGGGAGCTCCTACGAGCAGTACTTC	CASLSGGSSYEQYF	-	TRBD2	TRBJ2-7	TRBV28
TGCAGTGCTGCCCTCCTAGCGGGAGCTTTCGAGCAGTACTTC	CSAALLAGAFEQYF	few	TRBD2	TRBJ2-7	TRBV20-1
TGTGCCAGCAGCTTGCCTCACGGGGAGACCCAGTACTTC	CASSLPHGETQYF	few	-	TRBJ2-5	TRBV5-5
TGCAGCGTTGAAGATCGACAATCTAGCACAGATACGCAGTATTTT	CSVEDRQSSTDTQYF	-	-	TRBJ2-3	TRBV29-1
TGCAGTGCTAGAGATGTGATGGGGGGGGGTGAAAAACTGTTTTTT	CSARDVMGGGEKLFF	-	-	TRBJ1-4	TRBV20-1
TGTGCCAGCAGTTTATCGGGACAGCCGTACTACGAGCGGTACTTC	CASSLSGQPYYERYF	-	TRBD1	TRBJ2-5	TRBV12-3/TRBV12-4
TGTGCCAGCAGCTTAGGGGGCTCAGATGCGCAGTATTTT	CASSLGGSDAQYF	once	-	TRBJ2-3	TRBV7-2
TGCAGCGTTGGAAAGGCTAATGAAGAACTGTTTTTT	CSVGKANEELFF	-	-	TRBJ1-4	TRBV29-1
TGTGCCAGCATCCTGGTCAGCGGGGGGGCGAATGAGCAGTTCTTC	CASILVSGGANEQFF	-	TRBD2	TRBJ2-1	TRBV5-8
TGTGCCAGCAGAGGTTATATAGCGGGAGGCAATGAGCAGTTCTTC	CASRGYIAGGNEQFF	-	TRBD2	TRBJ2-1	TRBV12-3/TRBV12-4
TGCACCAGCAGCCAAGACTGGAGGTTCCAAGAGACCCAGTACTTC	CTSSQDWRFQETQYF	-	-	TRBJ2-5	TRBV4-1
TGTGCCAGCAGTACGCCGGGACAGGGGGCGTGGGGCTACACCTTC	CASSTPGQGAWGYTF	-	TRBD1	TRBJ1-2	TRBV6-5
TGCAGTGCTAGGGGGGGAAACGGGAATCAGCCCCAGCATTTT	CSARGGNGNQPQHF	-	-	TRBJ1-5	TRBV20-1
TGTGCCAGCAGTTTCGGGACAGGGGGTATCGAGACCCAGTACTTC	CASSFGTGGIETQYF	few	TRBD1	TRBJ2-5	TRBV6-5
TGTGCCAGCAGCCGGAAGTACCAAGAGACCCAGTACTTC	CASSRKYQETQYF	-	-	TRBJ2-5	TRBV5-4
TGTGCCGGCAGCTGGGGTGTCGGCCTGGGCTACAATGAGCAGTTCTTC	CAGSWGVGLGYNEQFF	once	-	TRBJ2-1	TRBV5-4
TGTGCCAGCAGTTACTCGCGAGGGAACACTGAAGCTTTCTTT	CASSYSRGNTEAFF	many	-	TRBJ1-1	TRBV6-5
TGTGCCAGCAGCGTACATAGCGGAAAAACAGATACGCAGTATTTT	CASSVHSGKTDTQYF	-	-	TRBJ2-3	TRBV9
TGTGCCAGCAGTGAAAGCGGGCAGGGGGAGGGTAACTATGGCTACACCTTC	CASSESGQGEGNYGYTF	-	TRBD1	TRBJ1-2	TRBV6-1
TGTGCCAGCAGCCAATCGGGGGGCGCGCATGAAAAACTGTTTTTT	CASSQSGGAHEKLFF	-	-	TRBJ1-4	TRBV3-1
TGTGCCAGCAGTTTCTCAGGTTGGGCTAGCGGCCAGCCCCAGCATTTT	CASSFSGWASGQPQHF	-	-	TRBJ1-5	TRBV27
TGTGCCAGCAGTTTAAGAATCAGGGATTGGGAGGGCTACACCTTC	CASSLRIRDWEGYTF	-	-	TRBJ1-2	TRBV12-3/TRBV12-4
TGCAGTGCTAAGACAGGGAGGGGCACCTACAATGAGCAGTTCTTC	CSAKTGRGTYNEQFF	few	-	TRBJ2-1	TRBV20-1
TGTGCCAGCTCACCACTGTGGGATGCGGACACTGAAGCTTTCTTT	CASSPLWDADTEAFF	-	-	TRBJ1-1	TRBV18
TGCAGCGTTGAGGTAGCGGGGAGCACAGATACGCAGTATTTT	CSVEVAGSTDTQYF	many	TRBD2	TRBJ2-3	TRBV29-1
TGTGCCAGCAGCCAACGAAGAGCGGGTTACAATGAGCAGTACTTC	CASSQRRAGYNEQYF	-	-	TRBJ2-7	TRBV3-1
TGCGCCAGCAGCCAAAGGGGGGGCGGCAGCTCCTACGAGCAGTACTTC	CASSQRGGGSSYEQYF	-	-	TRBJ2-7	TRBV4-1
TGCGCCAGCAGCAAGGACCAAGAGACCCAGTACTTC	CASSKDQETQYF	-	-	TRBJ2-5	TRBV10-2
TGTGCCAGCAGTTTATCCCCCCCTTTGCCCCGTGGCTACACCTTC	CASSLSPPLPRGYTF	many	-	TRBJ1-2	TRBV12-3/TRBV12-4
TGTGCCACCAGTGATTTAAGGGACTACGAGCAGTACTTC	CATSDLRDYEQYF	-	-	TRBJ2-7	TRBV24-1
TGCAGCGCAGTACAGGGGGATTACGGCTACACCTTC	CSAVQGDYGYTF	-	TRBD1	TRBJ1-2	TRBV29-1